This T cell receptor (beta chain) stems from a study of brain T cells in children with intractable seizures. Germline V CDR1 and CDR2: SQVTM, ANQGSEA. The CDR3 spans 17 residues. Losses at the gene ends were 1 base for V and 0 bases for J; bases not matched to a gene: 7. The repertoire was sequenced with immunoSEQ multiplex PCR; TCRdb's copy has only in-frame clones and lacks some. The sample lists approximately 60,000 clones, roughly 95% occurring once. At least one anti-epileptic drug was given before surgery. The J gene is TRBJ2-1, the V gene TRBV29-1; TRBD2 agrees at 9 bases. Sample: peripheral blood, taken at surgery. The TCR was taken from a boy under two years old with focal cortical dysplasia and intractable seizures. CDR3 region: CSVEVSAGGASYNEQFF. In DNA form, the CDR3 reads TGCAGCGTTGAAGTTTCCGCGGGGGGGGCCTCCTACAATGAGCAGTTCTTC.